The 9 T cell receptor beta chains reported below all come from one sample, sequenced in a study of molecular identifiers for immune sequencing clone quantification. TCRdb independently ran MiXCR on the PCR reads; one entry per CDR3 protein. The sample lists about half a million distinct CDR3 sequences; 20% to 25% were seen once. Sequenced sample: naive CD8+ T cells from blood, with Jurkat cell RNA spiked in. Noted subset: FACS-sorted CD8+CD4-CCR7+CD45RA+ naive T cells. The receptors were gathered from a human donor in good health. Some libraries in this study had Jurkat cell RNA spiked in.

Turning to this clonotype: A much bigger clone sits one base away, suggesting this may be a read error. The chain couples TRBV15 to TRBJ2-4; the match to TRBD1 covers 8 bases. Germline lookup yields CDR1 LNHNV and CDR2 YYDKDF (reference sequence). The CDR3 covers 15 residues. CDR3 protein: CATSGDSGGGYIQYF. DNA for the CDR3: TGTGCCACCAGCGGAGATTCAGGGGGCGGGTACATTCAGTACTTC.

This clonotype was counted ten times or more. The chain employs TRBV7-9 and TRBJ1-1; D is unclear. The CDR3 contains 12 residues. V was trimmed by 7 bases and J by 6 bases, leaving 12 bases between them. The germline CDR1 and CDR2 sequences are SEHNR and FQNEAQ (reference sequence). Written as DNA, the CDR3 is TGTGCCAGCACCGCCGCCGAGGCTGAAGCTTTCTTT. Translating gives CASTAAEAEAFF.

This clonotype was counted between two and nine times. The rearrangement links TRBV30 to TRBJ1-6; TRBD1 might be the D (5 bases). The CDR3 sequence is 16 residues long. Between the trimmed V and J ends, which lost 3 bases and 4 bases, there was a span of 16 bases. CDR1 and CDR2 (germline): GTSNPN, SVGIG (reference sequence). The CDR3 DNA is TGTGCCTGGAGACCGTTAAATGAGGGGTATAATTCACCCCTCCACTTT. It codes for CAWRPLNEGYNSPLHF.

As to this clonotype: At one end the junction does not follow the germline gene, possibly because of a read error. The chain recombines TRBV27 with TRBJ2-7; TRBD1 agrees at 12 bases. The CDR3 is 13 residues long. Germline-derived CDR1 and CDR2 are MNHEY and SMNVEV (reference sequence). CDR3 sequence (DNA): TGTGCCAGCAGTACGGGACAGGGGGCAGTGCAGCACTTC. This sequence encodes CASSTGQGAVQHF.

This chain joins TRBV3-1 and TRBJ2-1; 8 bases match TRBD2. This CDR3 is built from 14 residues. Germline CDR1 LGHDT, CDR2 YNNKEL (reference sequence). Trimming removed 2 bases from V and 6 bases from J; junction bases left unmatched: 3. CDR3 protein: CASSQPGLVNEQFF. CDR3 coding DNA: TGTGCCAGCAGCCAACCGGGACTAGTCAATGAGCAGTTCTTC.

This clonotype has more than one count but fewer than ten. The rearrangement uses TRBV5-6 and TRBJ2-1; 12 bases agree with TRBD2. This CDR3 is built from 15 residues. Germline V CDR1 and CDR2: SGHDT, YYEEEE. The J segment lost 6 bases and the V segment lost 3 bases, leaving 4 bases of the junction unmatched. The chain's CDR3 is CASSWLAGGPNEQFF. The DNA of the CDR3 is TGTGCCAGCAGCTGGCTAGCGGGGGGGCCCAATGAGCAGTTCTTC.

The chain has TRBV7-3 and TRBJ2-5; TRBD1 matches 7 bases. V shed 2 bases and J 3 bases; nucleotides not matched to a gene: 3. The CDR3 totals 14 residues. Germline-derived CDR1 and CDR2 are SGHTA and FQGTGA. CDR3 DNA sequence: TGTGCCAGCAGCTTACTAGGGACAGAAGAGACCCAGTACTTC. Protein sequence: CASSLLGTEETQYF.

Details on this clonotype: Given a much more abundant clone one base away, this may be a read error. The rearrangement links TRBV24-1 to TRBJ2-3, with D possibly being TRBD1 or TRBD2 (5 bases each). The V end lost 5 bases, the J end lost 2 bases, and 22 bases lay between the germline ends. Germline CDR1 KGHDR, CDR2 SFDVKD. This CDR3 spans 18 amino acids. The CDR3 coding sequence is TGTGCCACCAGTGTGGGGGTCCTTGCGGGCGCGAACACAGATACGCAGTATTTT. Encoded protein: CATSVGVLAGANTDTQYF.

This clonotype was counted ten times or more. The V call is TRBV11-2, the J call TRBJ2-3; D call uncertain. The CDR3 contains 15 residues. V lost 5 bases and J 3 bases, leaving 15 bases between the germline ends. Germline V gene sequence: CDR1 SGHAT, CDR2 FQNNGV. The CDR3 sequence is CASSNLVSITDTQYF. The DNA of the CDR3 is TGTGCCAGCAGCAATCTCGTATCTATAACAGATACGCAGTATTTT.